Below, 31 T cell receptor beta chains from the same sample are listed, as sequenced in a study of memory CD4+ T cells and cytomegalovirus serostatus. Single viable CD3+CD4+CD8-CD45RO+ cells were sorted as the memory CD4+ T cells. The protocol was immunoSEQ multiplex PCR, while the TCRdb copy is restricted to in-frame clones and leaves out a portion. The table records roughly 50,000 clones, approximately 78% of them present only once. The specimen was memory CD4+ T cells from blood. The source is an adult in good health and CMV-seronegative.

This clone was counted a few times. V gene TRBV11-2 combines with J gene TRBJ1-1, with a tentative D call TRBD1 (6 bases). This CDR3 has 13 residues. Trimming left V 6 bases short and J 1 base short, with 9 bases between. Germline values: CDR1 SGHAT, CDR2 FQNNGV. The CDR3 nucleotides read TGTGCCAGCAGAAGGACAGAGAACACTGAAGCTTTCTTT. Amino acids: CASRRTENTEAFF.

This chain links TRBV2 with TRBJ2-1; 9 nucleotides match TRBD1. CDR1 SNHLY and CDR2 FYNNEI come from the germline V gene. J was trimmed by 10 bases and V by 6 bases; bases with no gene match: 7. CDR3 length: 13 amino acids. As DNA, the CDR3 is TGTGCCAGCAGCGGGACAGGGAAGTCGGAGCAGTTCTTC. This encodes CASSGTGKSEQFF.

V and J are TRBV25-1 and TRBJ2-7; no reliable D call. The CDR3 is 15 residues long. V lost 3 bases, J lost 3 bases, and 15 bases lay in between. The V gene's germline CDR1 is MGHDK and CDR2 SYGVNS. In nucleotides, the CDR3 is TGTGCCAGCAGTGATGGTGGCCAGACACTCTACGAGCAGTACTTC. Residues: CASSDGGQTLYEQYF.

The chain combines TRBV9 with TRBJ1-4, with 9 bases that match TRBD1. Germline assignment: CDR1 SGDLS and CDR2 YYNGEE. The CDR3 is 16 amino acids. The J segment lost 7 bases and the V segment lost 3 bases, leaving 10 bases of the junction unmatched. This CDR3 reads CASSAPLTGGREKLFF. In DNA, the CDR3 is TGTGCCAGCAGCGCCCCTCTGACAGGGGGTCGTGAAAAACTGTTTTTT.

This clone has a single count. V is TRBV19 and J is TRBJ1-1; 9 bases line up with TRBD1. Germline CDR1 LNHDA, CDR2 SQIVND (reference sequence). Trimming at V came to 4 bases and at J to 0 bases, leaving 6 bases not matched to a gene. This CDR3 has 16 residues. The CDR3 DNA reads as TGTGCCAGTAGTAGGACAGGGGTCGGGATGAACACTGAAGCTTTCTTT. Amino acids: CASSRTGVGMNTEAFF.

The CDR3 loop is CASSGQGFDEQYF. CDR3 coding DNA: TGTGCCAGCAGCGGACAGGGGTTCGACGAGCAGTACTTC. The chain carries TRBV2 and TRBJ2-7; 9 bases line up with TRBD1. The CDR3 is 13 residues long. The ends lost 6 bases at V and 5 bases at J; junction bases unmatched: 5. Germline V gene data show CDR1 as SNHLY and CDR2 as FYNNEI.

V gene TRBV2 combines with J gene TRBJ2-5, with 8 bases that match TRBD1. The CDR3 totals 15 residues. The trim removed 4 bases at V and 5 bases at J, leaving 9 bases unmatched. Looked up from germline, CDR1 is SNHLY and CDR2 is FYNNEI. The chain's CDR3 is CASSVVRGLGETQYF. The CDR3 DNA reads TGTGCCAGCAGTGTTGTCAGGGGGCTTGGGGAGACCCAGTACTTC. Full variable domain (remainder filled in from reference TRBV2 and TRBJ2-5): EPEVTQTPSHQVTQMGQEVILRCVPISNHLYFYWYRQILGQKVEFLVSFYNNEISEKSEIFDDQFSVERPDGSNFTLKIRSTKLEDSAMYFCASSVVRGLGETQYFGPGTRLLVL.

The chain employs TRBV19 and TRBJ1-6; 8 nucleotides line up with TRBD1. J lost 6 bases, V lost 4 bases, and 5 bases had no gene match. CDR1 LNHDA and CDR2 SQIVND come from the germline V gene (reference sequence). This CDR3 region has 15 residues. CDR3: CASSTTGAFNSPLHF. For the CDR3, the DNA is TGTGCCAGTAGTACGACAGGGGCCTTTAATTCACCCCTCCACTTT.

The chain uses TRBV7-6 and TRBJ2-5, with a tentative D call TRBD1 (6 bases). Germline V CDR1 and CDR2: SGHVS, FNYEAQ. With 8 bases removed from V and 5 bases from J, the gap between germline ends came to 12 bases. The CDR3 length is 12 residues. This chain's CDR3 is CASVSDRETQYF. The CDR3 bases are TGTGCCAGCGTGAGTGACAGGGAGACCCAGTACTTC.

V is TRBV5-1 and J is TRBJ1-1; 7 positions agree with TRBD1. This CDR3 spans 14 amino acids. V trimming: 1 base; J trimming: 1 base; junction bases outside the gene matches: 1. Per germline, CDR1 SGHRS and CDR2 YFSETQ. The CDR3 DNA reads TGCGCCAGCAGCTTGTCAGGGGGGAACACTGAAGCTTTCTTT. Its protein product is CASSLSGGNTEAFF. Looking up the rest from reference TRBV5-1 and TRBJ1-1 gives the full variable domain: KAGVTQTPRYLIKTRGQQVTLSCSPISGHRSVSWYQQTPGQGLQFLFEYFSETQRNKGNFPGRFSGRQFSNSRSEMNVSTLELGDSALYLCASSLSGGNTEAFFGQGTRLTVV.

This chain links TRBV28 with TRBJ2-4, with D perhaps TRBD1 or TRBD2 (6 bases each). The CDR3 extends over 13 amino acids. Trimming shortened V by 6 bases and J by 8 bases, and 14 bases separated the two germline ends. Germline V gene lookup returns CDR1 MDHEN and CDR2 SYDVKM. As DNA, the CDR3 is TGTGCCAGCAGAATCGGGGGCGGCGACATTCAGTACTTC. Amino acids: CASRIGGGDIQYF.

This clone occurred once. The chain uses TRBV7-2 and TRBJ1-5; a weak D match, TRBD1 (5 bases). Germline CDR1 is SGHTA and CDR2 is FQGNSA. There are 14 residues in the CDR3. Trimming removed 4 bases at V and 5 bases at J, with 12 bases between. This chain's CDR3 is CASSSSGFYQPQHF. The CDR3 DNA reads TGTGCCAGCAGCTCTTCAGGGTTCTATCAGCCCCAGCATTTT.

By its share, this clone is medium-sized. The rearrangement links TRBV27 to TRBJ1-5; D unclear. Germline CDR1 MNHEY, CDR2 SMNVEV (reference sequence). V dropped 3 bases and J dropped 3 bases, with 6 bases sitting between them. This CDR3 region has 13 residues. This CDR3 is CASSFLNNQPQHF. DNA for the CDR3: TGTGCCAGCAGTTTCCTCAACAATCAGCCCCAGCATTTT.

J is TRBJ1-1 and V is TRBV5-1, with a possible D match to TRBD1 (5 bases). Germline CDR1 and CDR2: SGHRS and YFSETQ. V lost 0 bases, J lost 5 bases, and 11 bases lay in between. This CDR3 has 14 amino acids. The CDR3: CASSLAREGTEAFF. The CDR3, as DNA: TGCGCCAGCAGCTTGGCCCGAGAGGGGACTGAAGCTTTCTTT.

The V call is TRBV28, the J call TRBJ1-1, with a tentative D call TRBD1 (5 bases). The germline CDR1 and CDR2 sequences are MDHEN and SYDVKM. This CDR3 is built from 15 residues. Trimming left V 6 bases short and J 0 bases short, with 14 bases between. The CDR3 nucleotides are TGTGCCAGCAGGGACCGCTACAGGATGAACACTGAAGCTTTCTTT. Amino acids: CASRDRYRMNTEAFF.

The chain carries TRBV30 and TRBJ2-4; 8 positions match TRBD1. Losses at the gene ends were 3 bases for V and 0 bases for J; bases not matched to a gene: 4. CDR1 is GTSNPN, CDR2 SVGIG, per germline (reference sequence). This CDR3 is built from 15 residues. The CDR3 DNA reads as TGTGCCTGGAGGGCACAGGGGGTAGCCAAAAACATTCAGTACTTC. As protein: CAWRAQGVAKNIQYF.

A word on this clone: The sample contains more than one DNA sequence encoding this CDR3. V is TRBV7-2 and J is TRBJ2-7; D gene ambiguous. Deletions cut 5 bases from V and 4 bases from J, with 12 bases between. This CDR3 has 13 amino acids. The germline V gene has CDR1 SGHTA and CDR2 FQGNSA. CDR3 loop: CASSPGPGYEQYF. The DNA for the CDR3 is TGTGCCAGCAGCCCGGGCCCCGGTTACGAGCAGTACTTC.

The chain is built from TRBV5-6 and TRBJ1-2, with D perhaps TRBD1 (5 bases). This CDR3 is built from 16 residues. Between the trimmed V and J ends, which lost 3 bases and 7 bases, there was a span of 22 bases. Looked up from germline, CDR1 is SGHDT and CDR2 is YYEEEE. DNA for the CDR3: TGTGCCAGCAGCTACCGGCCCACGGGGGGGTATGGTGGCTACACCTTC. Its translation is CASSYRPTGGYGGYTF.

The chain has TRBV5-4 and TRBJ1-4, with 8 positions matching TRBD1. V shed 2 bases and J 8 bases; nucleotides not matched to a gene: 5. This CDR3 has 14 amino acids. CDR1 SGHNT and CDR2 YYREEE come from the germline V gene (reference sequence). The CDR3 sequence: CASSLRQGREKLFF. The CDR3 nucleotides are TGTGCCAGCAGCTTACGACAGGGGAGAGAAAAACTGTTTTTT.

The chain is built from TRBV25-1 and TRBJ2-1, with TRBD2 matching over 11 bases. With V trimmed by 7 bases and J by 4 bases, 12 bases remained unmatched. The CDR3 loop spans 17 amino acids. CDR1 and CDR2 (germline): MGHDK, SYGVNS. CDR3 DNA sequence: TGTGCCAGCACCGGGCCTAGCGGGAGGCAGGTTTACAATGAGCAGTTCTTC. Its translation: CASTGPSGRQVYNEQFF.

This clone is a singleton in its sample. This chain uses TRBV5-5 with TRBJ2-3; D perhaps matches TRBD1 (6 bases). The CDR3 sequence is 15 residues long. The germline V and J ends were trimmed by 4 bases and 0 bases, with 12 bases remaining between them. Per germline, CDR1 SGHKS and CDR2 YYEKEE (reference sequence). CDR3 nucleotide sequence: TGTGCCAGCAGCGAGGGGGTCGGGAGCACAGATACGCAGTATTTT. As protein: CASSEGVGSTDTQYF.

This clone was seen only once. The rearrangement uses TRBV2 and TRBJ2-3; 14 positions match TRBD2. V trimming: 10 bases; J trimming: 7 bases; junction bases outside the gene matches: 4. Germline values: CDR1 SNHLY, CDR2 FYNNEI. The CDR3 loop spans 13 amino acids. CDR3 nucleotide sequence: TGTGCCATCGGGACTAGCGGGGGCCATACGCAGTATTTT. This encodes CAIGTSGGHTQYF.

The chain employs TRBV15 and TRBJ2-1; TRBD2 might be the D (5 bases). The CDR3 has 16 residues. V was trimmed by 3 bases and J by 6 bases, leaving 18 bases between them. The V gene's germline CDR1 is LNHNV and CDR2 YYDKDF (reference sequence). The CDR3 spells CATSSTRVALSNEQFF. For the CDR3, the DNA is TGTGCCACCAGCAGCACCCGGGTAGCGCTAAGCAATGAGCAGTTCTTC.

CDR3 nucleotide sequence: TGCGCCAGCAGCTTGGAGCCTAGCGGGGGCGGAGAGACCCAGTACTTC. It codes for CASSLEPSGGGETQYF. V usage is TRBV5-1 and J usage is TRBJ2-5; 10 positions match TRBD2. The ends lost 0 bases at V and 4 bases at J; junction bases unmatched: 6. The CDR3 runs to 16 residues. Germline loops: CDR1 SGHRS, CDR2 YFSETQ. Variable domain in full (rest from reference TRBV5-1 and TRBJ2-5): KAGVTQTPRYLIKTRGQQVTLSCSPISGHRSVSWYQQTPGQGLQFLFEYFSETQRNKGNFPGRFSGRQFSNSRSEMNVSTLELGDSALYLCASSLEPSGGGETQYFGPGTRLLVL.

The J gene is TRBJ2-7, the V gene TRBV4-1; D is unclear. CDR1 and CDR2 from the germline V gene are MGHRA and YSYEKL. The length of the CDR3 is 15 residues. The V gene lost 1 base and the J gene lost 2 bases, with 12 bases spanning the gap. The CDR3 sequence: CASSQAQSQTYEQYF. The CDR3 region has the DNA TGCGCCAGCAGCCAAGCGCAGTCACAGACCTACGAGCAGTACTTC.

The J gene is TRBJ1-5, the V gene TRBV27; D is perhaps TRBD1 (5 bases). V shed 4 bases and J shed 1 base, with 14 bases lying between them. Germline CDR1 MNHEY, CDR2 SMNVEV (reference sequence). CDR3 size: 16 residues. The CDR3 region has the DNA TGTGCCAGCAGTTCAACCAGGGCCCTGAGCAATCAGCCCCAGCATTTT. Translating it yields CASSSTRALSNQPQHF.

The chain links TRBV7-9 to TRBJ1-6; D is unresolved. CDR1 SEHNR and CDR2 FQNEAQ come from the germline V gene (reference sequence). Trimming shortened V by 9 bases and J by 0 bases, and 12 bases separated the two germline ends. CDR3 size: 15 residues. This CDR3 reads CASTQSSSYNSPLHF. The CDR3 DNA reads TGTGCCAGTACACAGTCAAGCTCCTATAATTCACCCCTCCACTTT.

This chain connects TRBV18 to TRBJ1-2; no clear D. The germline V gene encodes CDR1 KGHSH and CDR2 LQKENI. The CDR3 spans 12 residues. V was cut by 1 base and J by 8 bases, with 8 bases left in between. The chain's CDR3 is CASSPLEGGYTF. The CDR3 DNA is TGTGCCAGCTCACCACTGGAAGGGGGCTACACCTTC.

This sequence joins TRBV2 and TRBJ1-1, with 8 bases aligning to TRBD1. Germline V CDR1 and CDR2: SNHLY, FYNNEI. J gave up 5 bases and V 5 bases, and 4 bases lay outside the gene matches. The CDR3 length is 13 residues. CDR3 coding DNA: TGTGCCAGCAGTAGACAGGGGTGGACTGAAGCTTTCTTT. Amino acids: CASSRQGWTEAFF. Based on the CDR3 plus reference TRBV2 and TRBJ1-1, the full variable domain is EPEVTQTPSHQVTQMGQEVILRCVPISNHLYFYWYRQILGQKVEFLVSFYNNEISEKSEIFDDQFSVERPDGSNFTLKIRSTKLEDSAMYFCASSRQGWTEAFFGQGTRLTVV.

V usage is TRBV11-2 and J usage is TRBJ1-3, with D possibly matching TRBD1 (5 bases). Germline-derived CDR1 and CDR2 are SGHAT and FQNNGV. The germline V and J ends were trimmed by 5 bases and 0 bases, with 14 bases remaining between them. This CDR3 has 16 residues. The CDR3 DNA reads TGTGCCAGCAGCACAGCCCGACAGTCCTCTGGAAACACCATATATTTT. As protein: CASSTARQSSGNTIYF.

This clone came up a few times. The V gene is TRBV6-1, the J gene TRBJ2-6; D is possibly TRBD1 or TRBD2 (5 bases each). Germline CDR1 MNHNS, CDR2 SASEGT. Trimming stripped 3 bases from V and 0 bases from J, with 12 bases between. This CDR3 comprises 17 residues. The CDR3 DNA follows: TGTGCCAGCAGTGATACTGCAGGGAGCTCTGGGGCCAACGTCCTGACTTTC. Its translation: CASSDTAGSSGANVLTF.